What follows is one T cell receptor (beta chain) and its context. The data are from a study of blood T cell repertoires in COVID-19. In the study overall: In each case, the material was cDNA or gDNA derived from T cells, B-cell-depleted T cells, or PBMCs.

Trimming pared 3 bases from V and 4 bases from J, leaving 10 bases between. The CDR3 covers 13 residues. The germline gives CDR1 DFQATT, CDR2 SNEGSKA (reference sequence). Using immunoSEQ multiplex PCR, the repertoire was profiled, and TCRdb retains in-frame clones only, with some absent. The data show about 180,000 clones, around four fifths seen once. The chain carries TRBV20-1 and TRBJ2-1; D possibly corresponds to TRBD2 (6 bases). Sequenced input: peripheral blood. This sequence was found in a woman in her fifties or sixties with acute or convalescent COVID-19. The CDR3 here is CSASWGVYNEQFF. DNA for the CDR3: TGCAGTGCTAGTTGGGGGGTTTACAATGAGCAGTTCTTC.